This T cell receptor beta chain comes out of a study of neurological immune-mediated disorders. About the research overall: The multiple sclerosis group of about 35 included roughly 31 relapsing-remitting and 3 secondary progressive patients. Study-wide results and caveats: Private repertoires in all groups were suggested by the absence of shared CDR3 amino acid sequences among expanded clones across subjects.

The CDR3 is made up of 11 amino acids. The germline CDR1 and CDR2 sequences are MNHEY and SMNVEV (reference sequence). The trim removed 9 bases at V and 6 bases at J, leaving 5 bases unmatched. Synthesis of cDNA was performed by 5'RACE using 10-nucleotide random UMIs. TCRdb used MiXCR to reprocess the 5' RACE reads, holding one entry per CDR3 protein. The table lists roughly 100,000 distinct CDR3 sequences, approximately 3.3% of them singletons. This clonotype was detected many times. Its antigen is as yet unknown. Sample: PBMCs. The TCR comes from a young woman with multiple sclerosis. The J gene is TRBJ2-7, the V gene TRBV27; 7 bases line up with TRBD2. The CDR3 reads CARGGICEQYF. The CDR3 DNA is TGTGCCAGGGGGGGGATTTGCGAGCAGTACTTC.